The T cell receptor (beta chain) under discussion was sequenced for a study of cytomegalovirus exposure and HLA in healthy donors listed by TCRdb under 2017. With regard to the full study: In an earlier analysis of 587 of the donors, 276 Gb of sequence data and approximately 120 million unique TCR beta sequences from about 180 million T cells were reported. An early release that covered 640 HLA-typed donors contained about 290 gigabases of sequencing data and tens of millions of unique TCR sequences. The genetic ancestry cluster associated with self-reported Caucasian donors included over 80% of the roughly 400 genotyped donors. The aim of the study was to test whether cataloging public T cell receptors could identify signatures of past pathogen exposure. The study used immunosequencing to profile the T cell repertoires of 600 to 850 subjects and linked those repertoires to cytomegalovirus serostatus. A separate validation cohort of about 110 different subjects was used in addition to the approximately 670-subject first cohort. To predict cytomegalovirus infection status, the study combined high-throughput TCR immunosequencing, statistical association of individual TCRs with disease status, and machine learning. A later analysis re-examined previously published TCR beta repertoires from more than 650 donors and added high-resolution HLA genotyping to investigate patterns of TCR occurrence. In the later analysis, no new phenotypic data were used to find candidate immune exposures; instead, reliance was placed on TCR beta sequences and their occurrence across donors. To decide whether each TCR beta V gene segment behaved as functional or pseudogenic, an earlier analysis of 587 of the donors relied on high-throughput TCR beta sequencing. Alongside the repertoire data, information on donor age, sex, ethnicity and CMV serostatus was compiled. A later genetic analysis took genome-wide SNP genotypes for about 55% of the 666 donors and used that subset as a discovery cohort. All discovery cohort repertoires had been generated on a single sequencing platform. HLA typing covered class I and class II loci at four-digit resolution. The number of typed donors differed by locus: about 620-640 for A, B, C, DRB1 and DQB1; 500 to 550 for DQA1; 606 for DPA1; and 450 to 480 for DPB1. Several DR-DQ haplotypes were treated as single units for association and clustering because of strong linkage in the cohort. On average, over 200,000 unique TCR beta nucleotide sequences were sequenced per donor among some 430 genotyped donors of the cohort, with roughly 18% of those sequences being non-productive. Here is what the overall study found, with its caveats: A few of the identified cytomegalovirus-associated TCR beta chains were confirmed in vitro to be specific for cytomegalovirus antigens. Because some donors lacked HLA typing at each locus, the association tests relied only on the typed subset. Sequencing depth was assumed to be roughly uniform across donors in the presence/absence analyses, though that assumption may not hold. Across donors, most TCR sequences were observed very rarely, whereas some public TCRs were present in many individuals. In a later analysis, most CMV-associated TCR beta chains were found to appear HLA-restricted, with HLA associations seemingly driven largely by CMV exposure. The study listed approximately 160 TCR beta chains as associated with cytomegalovirus. Cytomegalovirus status was reported to be diagnosed by the classifier with high specificity and sensitivity in both the original and validation cohorts. A cluster of highly shared sequence variants was judged likely to represent a technical artifact of the sequencing pipeline. A further reported finding was that TCR beta sequences accurately predicted the HLA-A and HLA-B alleles for most subjects in the first cohort. According to a later analysis, TCR association rates differed among HLA loci, with DRB1 alleles showing the most associated TCRs and HLA-C alleles showing the fewest. Assigning TCR associations to individual alleles was difficult when HLA alleles, especially DR and DQ, strongly co-occurred. Several of the top co-occurrence clusters appeared to be linked to parvovirus B19, influenza, CMV and Epstein-Barr virus, according to a later analysis. In a later analysis, HLA-associated TCR beta chains were found to be more clonally expanded and to have lower generation probabilities than equally common non-associated chains. The only immune exposure information available for the cohort was CMV serostatus. Only TCR beta chains were sequenced in this cohort, and the absence of alpha or paired-chain data limited detectable features. The 87-base-pair reads could not distinguish some IMGT-functional V segments, including TRBV6-2 and TRBV6-3, so those segments were excluded. In a later genetic analysis, a missense DCLRE1C variant was associated with V-gene and J-gene trimming of TCR beta chains, and the association was replicated in an independent cohort. In an earlier analysis of some 550 of the donors, most TCR beta V segments were observed in productive rearrangements about 90% or about 30% of the time, broadly matching IMGT annotations. Specific HLA alleles were associated with over 15,000 TCR beta sequences at a false discovery rate of 0.05 in a later analysis. The authors suggested that the approach could potentially be generalized to other disease states and immunological phenotypes. Correlated functional status among segregating V segments might reflect linkage disequilibrium, but an unknown experimental factor could not be ruled out. According to a later genetic analysis, donors in an Asian-associated ancestry cluster had fewer N-insertions in productive TCRs than the approximately 630-donor mean. Around 16 rarely observed V segments, including chromosome 9 orphons, were excluded from the earlier analysis of approximately 500 of the donors because counts were too low.

In regard to this clone: It lacks a known antigen. Base quality data are lacking; no much larger clone is found one base away.

Receptor libraries were prepared by the immunoSEQ multiplex PCR assay. For the multiplex PCR, a mixture combining 60 forward primers for TCR Vbeta segments and 13 reverse primers for TCR Jbeta segments was used. The CDR3 region of rearranged TCR beta genes was amplified from genomic DNA by a multiplex PCR assay. On the Illumina HiSeq System, the amplified TCR beta libraries were sequenced as 87-base-pair reads. From the authors' description of their analysis: A later analysis tallied around 87 million unique TCR beta chains across the roughly 610 repertoires, and about 12 million of those chains were shared by two or more donors. To remove PCR and sequencing errors, raw reads were error-corrected and collapsed into unique sequences using a nearest-neighbor algorithm that merged closely related sequences. CDR3 sequences were aligned to IMGT reference sequences to assign V, D and J gene segments. For a sequence to be retained, at least a six-nucleotide match to both a V gene segment and a J gene segment was required. Rearrangements were classified as productive when the CDR3 lacked stop codons and remained in frame with V and J, and all other rearrangements were classified as non-productive. Following IMGT convention, CDR3 was defined as the stretch from the second conserved V-encoded cysteine to the conserved J-encoded phenylalanine. The earlier analysis of about 590 of the donors excluded sequences that lacked an unambiguous match to a single V gene segment. In an earlier analysis of 450 to 700 of the donors, V segments were called functional above 56.7% productive rearrangements and were called segregating when the between-donor standard deviation exceeded 5%. A statistical classification framework was built for diagnosing cytomegalovirus status from the catalog of TCR beta chain sequences. A later analysis assigned V and J genes by comparing TCR nucleotide sequences with IMGT/GENE-DB human TR gene sequences. A later analysis assigned CDR3 sequences and most-parsimonious VDJ recombination scenarios with the TCRdist pipeline. In a later analysis, every TCR beta chain was defined by the combination of its CDR3 amino acid sequence and its V-gene family, and reads without a unique V-gene family were dropped. As a way to deal with suspected cross-contamination and a sequencing artifact, a later analysis dropped approximately 590 nucleotide sequences that were highly shared and had low generation probability. A later analysis calculated a clonal expansion index for each public chain from normalized within-repertoire ranks of inferred template counts. In a later analysis, generation probabilities were computed using a VDJ recombination model fitted to out-of-frame rearrangements, and the results were checked against IGoR. A later analysis scored TCR-TCR, TCR-HLA and TCR-CMV co-occurrence with hypergeometric tests, applying a repertoire-size bias correction to TCR pairs. False discovery rates were estimated in a later analysis by permuting HLA or CMV assignments 20 times. In a later analysis, co-occurring TCRs were grouped using DBSCAN, with TCRdist sequence similarity added in when clustering inside HLA-allele-positive subsets. Repertoires with fewer than 30,000 or more than 120,000 public chains, plus five repertoires with anomalous nucleotide sharing, were excluded from co-occurrence clustering. Drawn from immuneACCESS, this table holds only the in-frame rearrangements with V and J called that TCRdb kept. Clones are partly lost; checked studies trace under half to an unresolved V gene and leave the rest unexplained. Clone size and the V and J calls come from that table; the DNA yielded D and trimming. The sample table contains fewer than 150,000 clones; only one count was recorded for more than 80% of them. The ten largest clones add up to about 7% of the sample.

The CDR3 sequence holds 16 residues, the cysteine and phenylalanine included. Only CDR3 DNA is held: 48 bases, read in frame from base 1. CDR1 SGHDT and CDR2 YYEEEE were looked up in the germline V gene. Trimming removed 0 bases from V and 3 bases from J, leaving 15 bases between the germline ends. The cohort comprised 550 to 700 healthy bone marrow donors. Cohort members were all nominally healthy when sampled, although unrecorded immune exposures were likely present. The donor tested CMV seropositive, placing the donor among the roughly 270 seropositive members of the cohort. A peripheral blood sample was collected from each donor, and TCR beta sequencing was performed on peripheral blood mononuclear cells. The Qiagen DNeasy Blood Extraction Kit was used to extract genomic DNA from the blood cell samples.

This chain joins TRBV5-6 to TRBJ1-1; no D segment can be confidently identified. The TCR sequence derives from a woman aged 25-40 years in good health and CMV-seropositive. What was sequenced was PBMCs. The CDR3 is CASSLGAHKPYTEAFF. The nucleotide sequence is TGTGCCAGCAGCTTGGGGGCCCATAAGCCGTACACTGAAGCTTTCTTT.